This entry is about one TCR beta chain. This clone was detected a few times. The antigen it recognizes is unknown. Base-call qualities are not available, and no considerably larger clone is one nucleotide away. The cysteine opens and the phenylalanine closes a CDR3 of 16 amino acids. Left in the record is the CDR3 DNA by itself, 48 bases read in frame from the first base. Trimming accounts for 5 bases at V and 3 bases at J, while the number of junction bases matched to no gene is 9. The germline V gene encodes CDR1 MDHEN and CDR2 SYDVKM. Adults with ileal or ileocolonic Crohn's disease and an indication for ileocolonic resection were eligible for inclusion. Before DNA extraction, whole ileal mucosal biopsies were kept frozen at -80 degrees C. Genomic DNA was extracted from frozen whole biopsies using a TRizol-based method and was quantified with a NanoDrop 2000 spectrophotometer. Five hundred nanograms of biopsy DNA per sample were submitted for commercial TCRB immunosequencing. CDR3 regions were amplified from genomic DNA by Adaptive Biotechnology using a two-step, amplification bias-controlled multiplex PCR. Primers covering every V and J gene segment were used in the first PCR, while barcodes and Illumina adapters were added in the second PCR. An Illumina instrument was used to sequence the CDR3 libraries. In the authors' own workflow: Vendor-provided pipelines were combined with custom analysis of raw data in R/Bioconductor under R version 3.3.0. Clonality, which ranges from 0 to 1, was calculated as the inverse of the normalised Shannon entropy across all productive clones. High-frequency clones were defined as the share of the repertoire taken up by the top 100 clones, keeping only clones that passed a 95% confidence test. Overlap between samples was measured with the Morisita-Horn index, while repertoire diversity was measured with the Simpson index. Held by TCRdb, this immuneACCESS table contains in-frame sequences only and omits some clones. Under half of the omission traces to an unresolved V gene where checked; the cause of the rest is unknown. V and J calls and clone size are those listed in that table; D and trimming were worked out from the DNA. Within this sample are some 2,000 clones, with around two thirds of them counted one time only. The ten largest clones represent about an eighth of the sample.

This entry comes from a study of T cell repertoires in ileal Crohn's disease (dated by TCRdb to between 2018 and 2021). About the investigation overall: At the time of surgery, 35% of patients were active smokers, and the median duration of disease was 6.5 to 8.5 years. Surgery was performed for a complication in all patients, with stricturing disease in roughly 61% and penetrating disease in approximately 40%. Postoperative therapy was given to about half of the patients, with thiopurines administered to fewer than 13 patients and anti-TNF agents administered to some 20 patients. TCR repertoire analysis was performed in some 60 Crohn's disease patients drawn from a prospective multicentre cohort. Running in parallel with the study was a multicentre cohort set up to find predictors of early endoscopic recurrence following ileocolonic resection. Endoscopic postoperative recurrence was defined by a Rutgeerts score above i0. A total of some 170 mucosal samples from roughly 50 patients were sequenced, with samples obtained at several locations on the surgical specimen and at postoperative endoscopy.

The research as a whole found: Higher percentages of high-frequency clones at the time of surgery were linked to endoscopic recurrence, and every patient with clonality above 26.8% (18/57) had recurrence. Mucosal CD4 and CD8 T cells were sorted and sequenced only in a subgroup of patients, whose size was not stated. Sorted CD8 T cells carried more high-frequency clones than CD4 T cells, suggesting mucosal expansions were mainly CD8. Patients who were active smokers at surgery had a significantly higher proportion of clonal expansions than non-smokers (around 25% vs 18%, p=0.02).

The rearrangement combines TRBV28 with TRBJ1-5, and 8 junction bases match TRBD1. The sequenced sample consisted of ileal tissue. The sequence was collected from an adult with Crohn's disease. This receptor carries the CDR3 CASSKIGTGNNQPQHF. The nucleotide sequence is given as TGTGCCAGCAGTAAGATCGGGACAGGAAACAATCAGCCCCAGCATTTT.